The entry that follows covers one T cell receptor beta chain sequence. The target antigen is unknown. The split of CD4+ cells yielded CD45RA+ naive and CD45RA-negative memory subsets. This sample is part of a study of shared clonotypes between healthy human individuals. Study conclusions and caveats: A generally larger estimated richness was seen in naive subsets than in memory subsets. Represented diversity, genetic and exposure-history alike, was limited by few donors. The expectation was that sequencing depth would affect clonotype sharing among donors.

Germline CDR1 is SNHLY and CDR2 is FYNNEI. V dropped 7 bases and J dropped 6 bases, with 19 bases sitting between them. The CDR3 is 16 residues long. Sequencing was performed with immunoSEQ multiplex PCR; in TCRdb, only in-frame clones are kept and a portion is missing. The table lists 2,100,000 or so clones, approximately 94% of them singletons. This sequence was found in a man in his late teens or twenties in good health. The J gene is TRBJ1-6, the V gene TRBV2; TRBD1 is a possible D gene (5 bases). What was sequenced was naive CD4+ T cells sorted from blood. Subset defined: CD45RA+ positively selected. CDR3 bases: TGTGCCAGCAAAAAGACAGTCGCGAGGGGTAATTCACCCCTCCACTTT. Protein product: CASKKTVARGNSPLHF.